This T cell receptor beta chain was documented in a study of T cell clonotyping in hematopoietic cell transplantation. The CDR3 is 16 residues long. V was clipped by 5 bases and J by 6 bases, with 20 bases between them. Germline values: CDR1 SGHTA, CDR2 FQGNSA. Regarding time point: recipient sample about 28 days before transplant, after cytoreduction. Recipients were bled about 28 days pretransplant and at posttransplant days 30, 100, 180. Sequencing was performed with immunoSEQ multiplex PCR; in TCRdb, only in-frame clones are kept and a portion is missing. The repertoire holds some 11,000 clones, roughly nine tenths seen once, with approximately 13% in the top ten.

This sequence originates from a woman aged 40 to 55 with acute myeloid leukemia. Some clones in this sample may be carry-over from other donors' samples. The input for sequencing was peripheral blood mononuclear cells, taken before stem cell transplant. This chain uses TRBV7-2 with TRBJ2-1; D is possibly TRBD2 (6 bases). The DNA for the CDR3 is TGTGCCAGCAGCCTCCAATCGGGACTCACGTCCAATGAGCAGTTCTTC. This translates into CASSLQSGLTSNEQFF.